What follows are 10 T cell receptor beta chains derived from one specimen sequenced in a study of shared clonotypes between healthy human individuals (dated by TCRdb to 2018 to 2021). The library was built by means of the immunoSEQ multiplex PCR assay. Here the immuneACCESS table is served through TCRdb, limited to in-frame sequences with V and J called. Missing clones are a known gap in these copies; in checked studies unresolved V genes cover under half, and the rest lacks a known reason. The table for this sample lists 550,000 to 800,000 clones; roughly 87% of them were counted only once. 30% to 40% of the sample is in the top ten clones. The specimen was memory CD8+ T cells from PBMCs. Read against the paper, the sample's cell subset or site label means: CD45RO+ cells pooled with CCR7-negative TemRA cells. Every receptor here comes from a man aged 18-30 years in good health. Some clones in this sample may be carry-over from other donors' samples.

The chain recombines TRBV7-9 with TRBJ2-1; D possibly uses TRBD1 or TRBD2 (6 bases each). The CDR3 loop spans 13 amino acids. V lost 2 bases, J lost 8 bases, and 10 bases lay in between. Germline V gene sequence: CDR1 SEHNR, CDR2 FQNEAQ (reference sequence). The CDR3 DNA sequence: TGTGCCAGCAGCTTACAGGGGAGGCATGAGCAGTTCTTC. Translation: CASSLQGRHEQFF.

The rearrangement joins TRBV7-9 to TRBJ2-1, with D possibly matching TRBD2 (5 bases). Germline V gene lookup returns CDR1 SEHNR and CDR2 FQNEAQ (reference sequence). V dropped 1 base and J dropped 4 bases, with 20 bases sitting between them. The CDR3 spans 18 residues. The CDR3 region has the DNA TGTGCCAGCAGCTTAGTGGAGGAAAGGGTTGGGCCTTACAATGAGCAGTTCTTC. It is translated as CASSLVEERVGPYNEQFF. Supplemented by reference TRBV7-9 and TRBJ2-1, the full variable domain reads DTGVSQNPRHKITKRGQNVTFRCDPISEHNRLYWYRQTLGQGPEFLTYFQNEAQLEKSRLLSDRFSAERPKGSFSTLEIQRTEQGDSAMYLCASSLVEERVGPYNEQFFGPGTRLTVL.

The genes are TRBV30 and TRBJ2-5; D not resolved. The DNA end is a closer match to TRBJ2-7, so the J assignment may be wrong. The CDR3 length is 14 residues. The germline V gene has CDR1 GTSNPN and CDR2 SVGIG (reference sequence). CDR3 nucleotide sequence: TGTGCCTTGCAAACTCACTCTTCCTTATACGAGCAGTACTTC. Translation gives CALQTHSSLYEQYF.

This chain links TRBV27 with TRBJ1-5, with D perhaps TRBD1 (5 bases). CDR3 length: 16 residues. Trimming pared 1 base from V and 7 bases from J, leaving 17 bases between. The V gene's germline CDR1 is MNHEY and CDR2 SMNVEV (reference sequence). The CDR3 spells CASSLYGQGGWQPQHF. CDR3 bases: TGTGCCAGCAGTTTATATGGGCAGGGAGGTTGGCAGCCCCAGCATTTT.

The chain recombines TRBV28 with TRBJ1-3; D is unresolved. The CDR3 is 15 residues long. Per the germline V gene, CDR1 is MDHEN and CDR2 is SYDVKM. V was trimmed by 5 bases and J by 1 base, leaving 12 bases between them. CDR3 sequence reads: CASSPDSGSGNTIYF. CDR3 sequence (DNA): TGTGCCAGCAGTCCCGACTCGGGATCTGGAAACACCATATATTTT. Full variable domain (missing parts from reference TRBV28 and TRBJ1-3): DVKVTQSSRYLVKRTGEKVFLECVQDMDHENMFWYRQDPGLGLRLIYFSYDVKMKEKGDIPEGYSVSREKKERFSLILESASTNQTSMYLCASSPDSGSGNTIYFGEGSWLTVV.

This clone came up a few times. The chain has TRBV27 and TRBJ1-2, with TRBD1 as a possible D gene (6 bases). The V and J ends lost 8 bases and 3 bases respectively, with 19 bases between them. Germline V gives CDR1 MNHEY, CDR2 SMNVEV (reference sequence). The CDR3 runs 15 residues. CDR3 bases: TGTGCCAGCCGGGGGCAAGGGAGGGACGACTATGGCTACACCTTC. Translated: CASRGQGRDDYGYTF.

This chain uses TRBV27 with TRBJ2-2, with no clear D. The germline V gene encodes CDR1 MNHEY and CDR2 SMNVEV (reference sequence). The germline V and J ends were trimmed by 1 base and 5 bases, with 8 bases remaining between them. The CDR3 runs 14 residues. DNA for the CDR3: TGTGCCAGCAGTTTATTGGGCCAGACCGGGGAGCTGTTTTTT. Its translation: CASSLLGQTGELFF.

The chain employs TRBV18 and TRBJ2-7, with 8 positions matching TRBD1. J lost 2 bases, V lost 3 bases, and 9 bases had no gene match. The CDR3 is made up of 16 amino acids. From germline, CDR1 is KGHSH and CDR2 LQKENI. CDR3 sequence reads: CASSPETGGDPYEQYF. The CDR3 DNA follows: TGTGCCAGCTCACCTGAAACAGGGGGAGACCCCTACGAGCAGTACTTC. The variable domain in full, completed from reference TRBV18 and TRBJ2-7, reads NAGVMQNPRHLVRRRGQEARLRCSPMKGHSHVYWYRQLPEEGLKFMVYLQKENIIDESGMPKERFSAEFPKEGPSILRIQQVVRGDSAAYFCASSPETGGDPYEQYFGPGTRLTVT.

V usage is TRBV2 and J usage is TRBJ1-1; TRBD1 might be the D (6 bases). V dropped 4 bases and J dropped 5 bases, with 23 bases sitting between them. The germline V gene has CDR1 SNHLY and CDR2 FYNNEI. The CDR3 contains 17 residues. The CDR3 DNA follows: TGTGCCAGCAGTGTCCCGTCAGGGGACCACTCGTGGACTGAAGCTTTCTTT. Protein sequence: CASSVPSGDHSWTEAFF. The whole variable domain, remainder taken from reference TRBV2 and TRBJ1-1, is EPEVTQTPSHQVTQMGQEVILRCVPISNHLYFYWYRQILGQKVEFLVSFYNNEISEKSEIFDDQFSVERPDGSNFTLKIRSTKLEDSAMYFCASSVPSGDHSWTEAFFGQGTRLTVV.

In DNA form, the CDR3 reads TGTGCCTGGAGTGTTATCAACTCCTACGAGCAGTACTTC. It is translated as CAWSVINSYEQYF. This chain joins TRBV30 and TRBJ2-7; D is unclear. Germline V gene data show CDR1 as GTSNPN and CDR2 as SVGIG (reference sequence). V was clipped by 0 bases and J by 0 bases, with 6 bases between them. The CDR3 runs to 13 residues.